This is a list of T cell receptor beta chains from one sample in a study of tumor and adjacent non-tumor tissue in lung cancer. TCRdb re-called the multiplex PCR reads with MiXCR, one entry per CDR3 protein. The sample has fewer than 100,000 distinct CDR3 sequences, about 82% seen once. Sequenced: distant non-tumor lung tissue. These receptors originate from a man aged 55-75 years with non-small cell lung cancer. The CDR3 runs from the conserved cysteine through the conserved F or W. The D gene is left open where the match is weak.

V gene	J gene	D gene	CDR3 protein
TRBV6-2/TRBV6-3	TRBJ2-7	TRBD2	CASSYVGLAGGKNEEYF
TRBV5-4	TRBJ1-1	.	CAGSSPMNSEAFF
TRBV5-5	TRBJ2-2	.	CASSPGWLGGTGDLFF
TRBV4-1	TRBJ1-2	TRBD1	CARSHGGTGDYYGYTF
TRBV12-3/TRBV12-4	TRBJ2-7	TRBD2	CASSNAQLAGWREQYF
TRBV11-3	TRBJ1-1	.	CASSPTPGQLNTEAFF
TRBV11-2	TRBJ1-1	.	CASSFAPETGGAFF
TRBV6-5	TRBJ1-5	.	CASSYIQASNQAQHF
TRBV7-8	TRBJ2-7	TRBD2	CASNSTGTTPSYERYF
TRBV6-5	TRBJ2-3	.	CASMPSGTDTQYF
TRBV5-1	TRBJ2-1	.	CASGLPTTGADDEQFF
TRBV28	TRBJ2-3	.	CAGSLSTDTQYF
TRBV11-3	TRBJ1-4	.	CASSSDLTRVEEKVFF
TRBV5-1	TRBJ2-3	.	CASTQSPVRDSQYF
TRBV10-3	TRBJ2-1	TRBD2	CASRGGTAYNEQFF
TRBV4-1	TRBJ1-2	.	CASRPDGISFGYTF
TRBV24-1	TRBJ1-2	TRBD1	CATSDPGQVYGYTF
TRBV6-5	TRBJ2-3	.	CASSADTNMRYF
TRBV4-3	TRBJ2-7	.	CASSQDSNGYQYF
TRBV11-2	TRBJ2-7	.	CARRLIPEALKGYEQHF
TRBV20-1	TRBJ2-1	TRBD2	CSPRGGGVNEQSF
TRBV5-6	TRBJ1-1	.	CASKKSGTAQAFF
TRBV12-3/TRBV12-4	TRBJ2-3	.	CACTPVITDTPYF
TRBV5-4	TRBJ2-5	.	CASRGHYLQESQYF
TRBV6-5	TRBJ1-2	.	CASSQTPGYYGYTF
TRBV6-2/TRBV6-3	TRBJ2-1	.	CASMDRTTRNEQFF
TRBV6-2/TRBV6-3	TRBJ2-1	.	CASTERTVRNEQFF
TRBV7-2	TRBJ2-7	.	CASSLAGSPYEQYF
TRBV6-5	TRBJ1-4	.	CASNNGASSPFNIPENEKLFF
TRBV20-1	TRBJ2-1	.	CSARHSRQSSYDEQFF
TRBV6-2/TRBV6-3	TRBJ1-2	.	CASSDPGIGDRGYTF
TRBV11-3	TRBJ2-7	.	CASSIRGSYEQYF
TRBV6-5	TRBJ1-2	.	CASAQTPGGYRYTF
TRBV7-9	TRBJ2-5	.	CASGFSMRERETQYF
TRBV4-2	TRBJ2-1	.	CASSQEAAGCNEQFF
TRBV7-8	TRBJ2-1	.	CASSLTQENKQFF
TRBV11-2	TRBJ2-7	TRBD2	CASSPLSGVAGTYLQYF
TRBV6-5	TRBJ2-7	.	CASGNGGVINYEQYF
TRBV4-2	TRBJ2-7	TRBD1	CASSHVGGTGNYEQYF
TRBV20-1	TRBJ1-1	.	CSARAGRPNNEAFF
TRBV30	TRBJ2-1	.	CAWSVLSSNKQFF
TRBV29-1	TRBJ2-2	TRBD2	CSVGGGNSGELFF
TRBV20-1	TRBJ2-2	TRBD1	CSARDSRQGATGELFF
TRBV24-1	TRBJ2-3	.	CATSGRCSTDTQFF
TRBV11-3	TRBJ2-7	.	CASTYSILQYF